This T cell receptor beta chain was observed in a study of response to subunit inactivated influenza vaccine. The table lists this clonotype with many counts. The antigen is undetermined. The study's findings and limits: The authors suggested that few new T cells are recruited per seasonal influenza vaccination.

MiXCR was run by TCRdb on the RT-PCR reads, yielding one entry per CDR3 protein. The table includes hundreds of thousands of distinct CDR3 sequences, less than 20% detected once. This clonotype originated in a man aged 50 or older who received an inactivated influenza vaccine. This sample comprised PBMCs from blood, obtained more than 4 days after vaccination.

The CDR3 here is CSARASTSGLYNEQFF. Written as DNA, the CDR3 is TGCAGTGCTAGGGCTTCGACTAGCGGACTTTACAATGAGCAGTTCTTC. This sequence joins TRBV20-1 and TRBJ2-1, with 9 nucleotides matching TRBD2. The CDR3 is 16 residues long. V lost 3 bases to trimming and J lost 4 bases; unmatched junction nucleotides: 10. The germline CDR1 and CDR2 sequences are DFQATT and SNEGSKA (reference sequence).